This T cell receptor (beta chain) was recorded in a study of blood T cell repertoires in COVID-19. The CDR3 has 17 residues. Germline assignment: CDR1 LNHNV and CDR2 YYDKDF (reference sequence). V shed 0 bases and J 5 bases; nucleotides not matched to a gene: 9. Profiled with immunoSEQ multiplex PCR; TCRdb holds only in-frame clones, not every one. The table records 40,000 to 60,000 clones, 70% to 85% of them present only once. This TCR was sampled from a man between 70 and 80 years old with acute or convalescent COVID-19. This rearrangement joins TRBV15 to TRBJ2-5, with TRBD2 matching over 10 bases. Sequencing used peripheral blood. The CDR3 loop reads CATSRDWLAGALETQYF. The CDR3 nucleotides read TGTGCCACCAGCAGAGATTGGCTAGCGGGAGCTCTGGAGACCCAGTACTTC.